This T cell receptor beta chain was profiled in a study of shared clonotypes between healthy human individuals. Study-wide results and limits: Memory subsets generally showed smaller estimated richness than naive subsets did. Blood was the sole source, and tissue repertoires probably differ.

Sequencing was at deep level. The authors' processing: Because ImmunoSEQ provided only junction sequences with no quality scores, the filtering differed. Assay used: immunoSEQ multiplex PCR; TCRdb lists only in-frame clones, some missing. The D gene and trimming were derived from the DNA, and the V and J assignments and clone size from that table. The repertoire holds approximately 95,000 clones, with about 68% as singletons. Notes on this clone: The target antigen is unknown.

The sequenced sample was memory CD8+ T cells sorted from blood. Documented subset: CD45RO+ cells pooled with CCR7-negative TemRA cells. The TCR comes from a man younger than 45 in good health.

CDR3 sequence: CASSQTGVSYGYTF. CDR3 nucleotide sequence: TGTGCCAGTAGCCAAACAGGGGTCAGCTATGGCTACACCTTC. This chain connects TRBV19 to TRBJ1-2, with 7 bases matching TRBD1. CDR3 length: 14 amino acids. Germline trimming cut 6 bases from V and 4 bases from J; bases unmatched to any gene: 8. Germline CDR1 reads LNHDA; CDR2 reads SQIVND (reference sequence).